This TCR beta chain was retrieved from a study of blood T cell repertoires in COVID-19. The overall study: Sources were T cells, B-cell-depleted T cells, or PBMCs; the material itself was cDNA or gDNA.

Of note for this clone: Germline and junction disagree at one end, which may indicate a read error.

Authors' analysis steps: Estimated nucleated cell counts came from reference gene primer amplification. This table comes from immunoSEQ multiplex PCR, and its TCRdb copy is limited to in-frame clones, with some not included. Clone size and V and J calls were adopted from that table, with D and trimming inferred from the DNA. The top ten clones hold 7.8% of a sample with approximately 200,000 clones, roughly 80% of them seen once. The CDR3 is 14 amino acids. Germline CDR1 LNHDA, CDR2 SQIVND (reference sequence). Enrollment of patients from Seattle took place during active infection, with longitudinal follow-up.

Sample: peripheral blood. The chain links TRBV19 to TRBJ2-5; tentatively, D is TRBD1 (5 bases). This receptor was identified in a woman older than 75 with COVID-19, enrolled during active disease. The CDR3 region has the DNA TGTGCCAGTAGTCCGCAACCCCCCAGGGATAGTTTACACTTC. Protein sequence: CASSPQPPRDSLHF.